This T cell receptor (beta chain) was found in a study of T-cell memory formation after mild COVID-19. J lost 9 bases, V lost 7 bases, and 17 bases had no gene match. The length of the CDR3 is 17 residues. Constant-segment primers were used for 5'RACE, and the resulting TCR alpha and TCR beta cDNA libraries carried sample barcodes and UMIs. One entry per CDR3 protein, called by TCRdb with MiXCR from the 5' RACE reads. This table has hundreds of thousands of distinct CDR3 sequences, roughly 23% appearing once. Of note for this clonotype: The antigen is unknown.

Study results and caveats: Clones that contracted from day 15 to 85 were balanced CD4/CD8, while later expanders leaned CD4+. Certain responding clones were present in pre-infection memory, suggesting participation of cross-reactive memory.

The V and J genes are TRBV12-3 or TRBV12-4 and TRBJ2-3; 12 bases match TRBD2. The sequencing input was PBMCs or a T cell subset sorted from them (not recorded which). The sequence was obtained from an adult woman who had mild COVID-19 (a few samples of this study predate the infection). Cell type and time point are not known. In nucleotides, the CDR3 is TGTGCCAGCACCCCATCCACCGGGACTAGCGGGTCGAGCACGCAGTATTTT. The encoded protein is CASTPSTGTSGSSTQYF.